This TCR beta chain was captured by sequencing in a study of tumor and adjacent non-tumor tissue in lung cancer (dated by TCRdb to between 2017 and 2018). With regard to the full study: Patients with adenocarcinoma (about 12), squamous cell carcinoma (2) and small cell lung cancer (1) were included in the cohort. Among the approximately 15 patients, ages ranged from about 31 to 76 years, approximately 10 were men and 5 were women, and disease was TNM stage I to III. A total of fewer than 150 million productive TCRbeta reads were generated by sequencing, corresponding to an average of about 4.17 million reads per sample. Using bulk TCRbeta repertoires from 15 lung cancer patients, the study set lung tumor tissue side by side with matched distant non-tumor lung tissue. A few dozen paired specimens, one tumor and one normal lung sample per patient, were profiled by TCRbeta CDR3 sequencing. Results and caveats for the whole study, not just this receptor: Only roughly 14 patients were in the cohort, and the authors stated that larger samples and more detailed clinical data are needed. The sequencing platform is not named in the methods, and unique molecular identifiers are not mentioned. Younger patients had significantly higher TCR diversity, and higher tumor TCR diversity was associated with shorter overall and disease-free survival. Tumor tissue showed significantly higher TCR diversity (inverse Simpson) than normal lung tissue, at 431.37 vs 166.20 (P = 0.0075, Mann-Whitney U test). A significantly larger cumulative share of the repertoire was made up by the top 100 clones in normal lung than in tumor tissue. Peripheral blood was not sequenced, so blood TCRbeta repertoires were not examined in the lung cancer patients of the study.

In regard to this clonotype: No antigen is known for it. One end of the junction is discordant with germline, which a read error may explain.

The library was produced with multiplex PCR. The sequencing machine was an Illumina HiSeq 2500. TCRbeta libraries were built by three rounds of nested PCR using primers (Table S4), following protocols modified from ARM-PCR. PCR products of 200-500 bp were gel-excised and purified with the QIAquick gel extraction kit before sequencing. For the original study's pipeline: Reads were cleaned with Trimmomatic, merged with FLASH into complete CDR3 sequences, and assigned to V(D)J germline segments with MiTCR. Clonal diversity was calculated as the inverse Simpson's index using VDJtools. In-frame sequences without a premature stop codon were defined as productive reads. Starting from the raw public reads, TCRdb applied fastp trimming at Q25, assembled clones with MiXCR and retained in-frame beta chains. For every CDR3 protein sequence, its rows merge into one entry that carries the most common genes and DNA. TCRdb's processing, not the authors' own work, is the source of the V and J calls. The sample table shows around 99,000 distinct CDR3 sequences, and 50% to 70% are seen once. Around a fifth of the sample lies in the top ten.

Including cysteine and phenylalanine, the CDR3 has 13 amino acids. Only the CDR3 region is kept as DNA, spanning 39 bases read in frame from base 1. Via the germline V gene, CDR1 is SNHLY and CDR2 FYNNEI. Bulk unsorted tissue served as the source for RNA extraction, and RNA quality was assessed using a NanoDrop ND-1000 and an Agilent 2100. For the normal lung samples, distant non-tumor tissue was collected more than 3 cm away from the tumor edge. Donors were newly diagnosed lung cancer patients admitted for thoracic surgery in China between August and November 2014, without prior chemotherapy. Patients with previous radiotherapy or chemotherapy, or with another concurrent cancer, were excluded from the study. Surgical tissue pieces of about 1-2.3 cm3 were preserved in RNAlater solution and were kept at -80 degrees C until use.

Source material: distant non-tumor lung tissue. The rearrangement combines TRBV2 with TRBJ2-1; the D gene is not confidently resolved. This receptor was obtained from a man aged 60 to 69 with non-small cell lung cancer. The CDR3 protein sequence reads: CASRPLSYNEQFF. In nucleotide form, the sequence is TGTGCCAGCAGACCCCTCTCCTACAATGAACAGTTCTTC.